Presented here are 14 T cell receptor beta chains from one specimen sequenced in a study of human T cells and chemical hapten exposure. Each CDR3 protein is one row after TCRdb ran MiXCR on the RACE reads. The table records some 300,000 distinct CDR3 sequences, roughly 6% of them present only once. Time point denoted: pre-sensitization, week 0. Treatment defined: therapeutic diphenylcyclopropenone sensitization with weekly scalp DPC. Sequences were derived from whole blood, sampled in connection with sensitization to the hapten diphenylcyclopropenone (DPC). The receptors shown here come from a woman younger than 30 with alopecia areata. Some clones in this sample may be carry-over from other donors' samples.

This clonotype came up a few times. CDR3 loop: CASSFGPPQGNYGYTF. DNA for the CDR3: TGTGCCAGCAGCTTTGGGCCCCCACAGGGAAACTATGGCTACACCTTC. V gene TRBV5-6 combines with J gene TRBJ1-2; the D gene is possibly TRBD1 (6 bases). Germline V gene sequence: CDR1 SGHDT, CDR2 YYEEEE. The CDR3 runs to 16 residues. Trimming pared 2 bases from V and 2 bases from J, leaving 16 bases between.

V and J are TRBV10-3 and TRBJ1-2; no definite D call. Trimming stripped 0 bases from V and 6 bases from J, with 11 bases between. Germline V gives CDR1 ENHRY, CDR2 SYGVKD. The CDR3 has 14 amino acids. The chain's CDR3 is CAISESSGAHGYTF. Written as DNA, the CDR3 is TGTGCCATCAGTGAGTCATCGGGCGCGCATGGCTACACCTTC.

The V call is TRBV7-2, the J call TRBJ2-7; D ambiguous. Germline assignment: CDR1 SGHTA and CDR2 FQGNSA. V lost 5 bases to trimming and J lost 5 bases, with 10 bases between them. CDR3 length: 12 residues. The CDR3, as DNA: TGTGCCAGCAGCGGCCAGAGGAACGAGCAGTACTTC. This codes for CASSGQRNEQYF. Full variable domain (outside the CDR3, taken from reference TRBV7-2 and TRBJ2-7): GAGVSQSPSNKVTEKGKDVELRCDPISGHTALYWYRQSLGQGLEFLIYFQGNSAPDKSGLPSDRFSAERTGGSVSTLTIQRTQQEDSAVYLCASSGQRNEQYFGPGTRLTVT.

V and J are TRBV10-3 and TRBJ1-2; D not certain. V lost 3 bases and J lost 6, with 8 bases in between. This CDR3 region has 12 residues. Germline-derived CDR1 and CDR2 are ENHRY and SYGVKD. In DNA form, the CDR3 reads TGTGCCATCAGTGATCGGCCTGATGGCTACACCTTC. Its translation is CAISDRPDGYTF.

Many counts were recorded for this clonotype. The chain employs TRBV9 and TRBJ1-1, with D possibly being TRBD1 (5 bases). Germline loops: CDR1 SGDLS, CDR2 YYNGEE. The CDR3 contains 13 residues. V lost 4 bases and J 6 bases, leaving 13 bases between the germline ends. This CDR3 reads CASSTLPGAEAFF. The CDR3 DNA reads TGTGCCAGCAGCACTCTACCGGGGGCTGAAGCTTTCTTT.

This clonotype was recorded at least ten times. The chain is built from TRBV10-2 and TRBJ2-2; 13 bases align to TRBD2. The germline CDR1 and CDR2 sequences are WSHSY and SAAADI. J was trimmed by 3 bases and V by 3 bases; bases with no gene match: 7. The CDR3 consists of 18 residues. In DNA form, the CDR3 reads TGCGCCAGCAGTGACGCGGGACTAGCGGGGTGGGACACCGGGGAGCTGTTTTTT. This gives the protein CASSDAGLAGWDTGELFF.

This clonotype showed up many times. The J gene is TRBJ2-7, the V gene TRBV6-6, with TRBD1 identical over 8 bases. The CDR3 runs to 14 residues. Germline assignment: CDR1 MNHNY and CDR2 SVGAGI (reference sequence). The junction had 8 bases not matched to a gene; V was cut back by 5 bases and J by 5 bases. The CDR3 here is CASSRRTGRDEQYF. The CDR3 DNA is TGTGCCAGCAGTCGCCGGACAGGGCGGGACGAGCAGTACTTC.

This clonotype has more than one count but fewer than ten. This chain connects TRBV6-5 to TRBJ2-5; D not resolved. There are 15 residues in the CDR3. The V and J ends lost 0 bases and 4 bases respectively, with 12 bases between them. Germline CDR1 and CDR2: MNHEY and SVGAGI. This chain's CDR3 is CASSYSIRWGETQYF. CDR3 coding DNA: TGTGCCAGCAGTTACTCGATCCGGTGGGGAGAGACCCAGTACTTC.

This clonotype was seen more than once but under ten times. This chain connects TRBV29-1 to TRBJ1-4; 7 nucleotides line up with TRBD1. The V gene end was trimmed by 6 bases and the J gene end by 4 bases; junction bases not matched to a gene: 5. The V gene's germline CDR1 is SQVTM and CDR2 ANQGSEA. The CDR3 is 13 residues long. The CDR3 nucleotides are TGCAGCGTACGGGACAGTGTTAATGAAAAACTGTTTTTT. Translated, it gives CSVRDSVNEKLFF.

This clonotype showed up many times. The chain carries TRBV18 and TRBJ2-6, with D perhaps TRBD1 (5 bases). The CDR3 runs to 16 residues. The germline CDR1 and CDR2 sequences are KGHSH and LQKENI. Deletions cut 3 bases from V and 0 bases from J, with 9 bases between. The CDR3 DNA follows: TGTGCCAGCTCACCGCGCCAGGGCTCTGGGGCCAACGTCCTGACTTTC. This encodes CASSPRQGSGANVLTF.

Only a few counts were recorded for this clonotype. CDR3 amino acids: CASSEDRDPNYGYTF. CDR3 DNA: TGTGCCAGCAGCGAAGACCGAGACCCTAACTATGGCTACACCTTC. This chain joins TRBV6-5 and TRBJ1-2; no firm D call. V was trimmed by 6 bases and J by 0 bases, leaving 14 bases between them. This CDR3 spans 15 amino acids. Per germline, CDR1 MNHEY and CDR2 SVGAGI.

This clonotype showed up many times. This chain links TRBV7-8 with TRBJ2-7, with TRBD1 matching over 11 bases. The germline V gene encodes CDR1 SGHVS and CDR2 FQNEAQ. V trimming: 5 bases; J trimming: 4 bases; junction bases outside the gene matches: 7. The CDR3 covers 15 residues. The CDR3 DNA is TGTGCCAGCAGCGCTCACCGGGACAGGGGGTACGAGCAGTACTTC. This encodes CASSAHRDRGYEQYF.

This clonotype was observed at least ten times. The V and J genes are TRBV3-1 and TRBJ2-3; 7 positions agree with TRBD1. Trimming removed 3 bases from V and 2 bases from J; junction bases left unmatched: 5. The CDR3 consists of 15 residues. Germline V gene lookup returns CDR1 LGHDT and CDR2 YNNKEL (reference sequence). The CDR3 sequence is CASSHETGATDTQYF. The CDR3 nucleotides read TGTGCCAGCAGCCATGAAACAGGGGCCACAGATACGCAGTATTTT.

This clonotype was seen ten or more times. The DNA for the CDR3 is TGTGCCAGCAGTCAGACTAGCGCTGAGCAGTTCTTC. It specifies CASSQTSAEQFF. The J gene is TRBJ2-1, the V gene TRBV12-3 or TRBV12-4; 8 positions agree with TRBD2. With 5 bases clipped from V and 9 bases from J, the junction kept 3 bases outside the gene matches. CDR3 length: 12 amino acids.